These 21 T cell receptor beta chains were all obtained from the same sample, sequenced in a study of type 1 regulatory T cells. TCRdb re-derived calls from the reads in MiXCR, one entry per CDR3 protein. The sample yields fewer than 70,000 distinct CDR3 sequences, nearly 65% seen once. These receptors lack a known antigen. Sequencing was done on a sample of cultured T cells, either the whole culture or a sorted T cell fraction (not recorded which). Subset defined: Tr1-enriched cell product generated in vitro against host alloantigens. All receptors derive from a human donor in good health.

This rearrangement joins TRBV28 to TRBJ2-5; unclear D gene. The germline CDR1 and CDR2 sequences are MDHEN and SYDVKM. The CDR3 is 14 amino acids. Trimming pared 7 bases from V and 5 bases from J, leaving 17 bases between. CDR3 region: CASTSAVMGETQYF. DNA for the CDR3: TGTGCCAGCACATCGGCAGTCATGGGTGAGACCCAGTACTTC.

The chain has TRBV12-3 or TRBV12-4 and TRBJ2-1; possibly TRBD1 or TRBD2 for D (5 bases each). The CDR3 runs 19 residues. The V and J ends lost 0 bases and 10 bases respectively, with 28 bases between them. The CDR3 protein is CASSLARGGLGLARREQFF. The DNA for the CDR3 is TGTGCCAGCAGTTTAGCTCGGGGCGGGCTTGGGCTGGCGCGGAGGGAGCAGTTCTTC.

A word on this clonotype: Given a much more abundant clone one base away, this may be a read error. As the CDR3 is not closed by the conserved phenylalanine or tryptophan, this likely results from a read error. This rearrangement joins TRBV29-1 to TRBJ2-2; unclear D gene. The length of the CDR3 is 12 residues. V was trimmed by 4 bases and J by 6 bases, leaving 9 bases between them. The V gene's germline CDR1 is SQVTM and CDR2 ANQGSEA. As DNA, the CDR3 is TGCAGCGTTGGGCAGGCCCCCGGGGAGCTGTTTTTG. Encoded protein: CSVGQAPGELFL.

The chain uses TRBV5-1 and TRBJ2-2; D may be TRBD1 or TRBD2 (5 bases each). This CDR3 contains 14 residues. Germline values: CDR1 SGHRS, CDR2 YFSETQ. V was trimmed by 0 bases and J by 4 bases, leaving 7 bases between them. For the CDR3, the DNA is TGCGCCAGCAGCTTGGATGGGGGCACCGGGGAGCTGTTTTTT. Encoded protein: CASSLDGGTGELFF.

The chain is built from TRBV29-1 and TRBJ2-4, with unresolved D. The V end was cut by 2 bases, the J end by 1 base, with 6 bases between. This CDR3 has 13 residues. CDR1 SQVTM and CDR2 ANQGSEA come from the germline V gene. For the CDR3, the DNA is TGCAGCGTTGAAACCGGGGCCAAAAACATTCAGTACTTC. This gives the protein CSVETGAKNIQYF.

This clonotype was seen only a few times. This rearrangement joins TRBV5-1 to TRBJ2-1; D possibly uses TRBD1 or TRBD2 (5 bases each). This CDR3 is 14 amino acids long. Trimming removed 0 bases from V and 6 bases from J, with 10 bases in between. CDR1 is SGHRS, CDR2 YFSETQ, per germline. CDR3 nucleotide sequence: TGCGCCAGCAGCTTGGTATATGGGGGCAATGAGCAGTTCTTC. Encoded protein: CASSLVYGGNEQFF.

This clonotype was found once. This chain links TRBV30 with TRBJ1-5; the match to TRBD1 covers 7 bases. The junction had 15 bases not matched to a gene; V was cut back by 5 bases and J by 2 bases. Germline assignment: CDR1 GTSNPN and CDR2 SVGIG (reference sequence). The CDR3 has 17 amino acids. CDR3 sequence reads: CAWAKPLQGTRNQPQHF. Here the CDR3 DNA reads TGTGCCTGGGCCAAACCTCTACAGGGGACTCGCAATCAGCCCCAGCATTTT.

V usage is TRBV7-9 and J usage is TRBJ2-1, with D tentatively TRBD1 or TRBD2 (5 bases each). CDR1 and CDR2 from the germline V gene are SEHNR and FQNEAQ (reference sequence). Deletions cut 11 bases from V and 0 bases from J, with 14 bases between. This CDR3 is 14 amino acids long. The CDR3 DNA follows: TGTGCCGGCCGGGACGGTAGCTCCTACAATGAGCAGTTCTTC. Protein product: CAGRDGSSYNEQFF. The variable domain in full, completed from reference TRBV7-9 and TRBJ2-1, reads DTGVSQNPRHKITKRGQNVTFRCDPISEHNRLYWYRQTLGQGPEFLTYFQNEAQLEKSRLLSDRFSAERPKGSFSTLEIQRTEQGDSAMYLCAGRDGSSYNEQFFGPGTRLTVL.

This clonotype was counted between two and nine times. The DNA of the CDR3 is TGCAGTGCTAGAGATGGGCGGGAGCACAATGAGCAGTTCTTC. This translates into CSARDGREHNEQFF. The chain uses TRBV20-1 and TRBJ2-1; 7 bases are a match to TRBD2. Trimming took 0 bases from V and 5 from J; bases not matched to a gene: 4. The CDR3 is 14 amino acids. Germline CDR1 reads DFQATT; CDR2 reads SNEGSKA (reference sequence).

The chain employs TRBV29-1 and TRBJ2-2, with D uncertain. Per germline, CDR1 SQVTM and CDR2 ANQGSEA. V was clipped by 3 bases and J by 7 bases, with 0 bases between them. The CDR3 runs 9 residues. The CDR3 nucleotides are TGCAGCGTTGACGGGGAGCTGTTTTTT. As protein: CSVDGELFF.

The V gene is TRBV30, the J gene TRBJ2-1, with unresolved D. Germline V CDR1 and CDR2: GTSNPN, SVGIG (reference sequence). Trimming pared 4 bases from V and 1 base from J, leaving 11 bases between. The CDR3 runs to 14 residues. CDR3 sequence: CAWTSRLSYNEQFF. The DNA for the CDR3 is TGTGCCTGGACCTCTCGGCTATCCTACAATGAGCAGTTCTTC.

The chain combines TRBV19 with TRBJ2-1; either TRBD1 or TRBD2 may supply D (5 bases each). V was clipped by 5 bases and J by 7 bases, with 18 bases between them. The germline V gene encodes CDR1 LNHDA and CDR2 SQIVND (reference sequence). The CDR3 loop spans 15 amino acids. CDR3 loop: CASSVWSGLGNEQFF. The CDR3 bases are TGTGCCAGTAGTGTCTGGTCGGGGCTTGGTAATGAGCAGTTCTTC.

V and J are TRBV2 and TRBJ2-5; possible D gene TRBD1, 6 bases. The V end lost 4 bases, the J end lost 7 bases, and 16 bases lay between the germline ends. Germline lookup yields CDR1 SNHLY and CDR2 FYNNEI. The CDR3 is 14 residues long. CDR3 amino acids: CASSVNRVGVTQYF. As DNA, the CDR3 is TGTGCCAGCAGTGTTAACAGGGTTGGTGTGACCCAGTACTTC.

The chain has TRBV7-2 and TRBJ2-1; D ambiguous. Germline values: CDR1 SGHTA, CDR2 FQGNSA. The CDR3 runs to 13 residues. The V end was cut by 4 bases, the J end by 7 bases, with 11 bases between. The CDR3 nucleotides read TGTGCCAGCAGCTCCGCCTCACGAAATGAGCAGTTCTTC. This gives the protein CASSSASRNEQFF.

This clonotype occurred many times. The chain is built from TRBV20-1 and TRBJ2-3, with D tentatively TRBD2 (5 bases). The CDR3 sequence is 14 residues long. Germline V gene lookup returns CDR1 DFQATT and CDR2 SNEGSKA (reference sequence). V gave up 0 bases and J gave up 4 bases, with 11 bases separating them. The CDR3 DNA sequence: TGCAGTGCTAGAGAGCAGGAGGTCCCAGATACGCAGTATTTT. This translates into CSAREQEVPDTQYF.

The rearrangement joins TRBV12-3 or TRBV12-4 to TRBJ2-1, with D perhaps TRBD1 (5 bases). V gave up 5 bases and J gave up 9 bases, with 11 bases separating them. This CDR3 is 12 amino acids long. This CDR3 is CASSIRVGEQFF. In nucleotides, the CDR3 is TGTGCCAGCAGTATCAGGGTCGGTGAGCAGTTCTTC.

The chain combines TRBV7-2 with TRBJ1-2, with 10 bases that match TRBD1. The germline V gene encodes CDR1 SGHTA and CDR2 FQGNSA. The length of the CDR3 is 14 residues. After removal of 4 bases from V and 5 bases from J, the junction contained 4 bases not matched to a gene. The CDR3, as DNA: TGTGCCAGCAGCTCGACAGGGGGCCCATATGGCTACACCTTC. Residues: CASSSTGGPYGYTF.

The rearrangement links TRBV19 to TRBJ2-1; maybe TRBD2 (6 bases). The V and J ends lost 6 bases and 7 bases respectively, with 13 bases between them. From germline, CDR1 is LNHDA and CDR2 SQIVND (reference sequence). The CDR3 runs to 13 residues. As DNA, the CDR3 is TGTGCCAGTAGAGAACTAGCAGGGAATGAGCAGTTCTTC. Translating gives CASRELAGNEQFF.

The rearrangement joins TRBV7-2 to TRBJ2-5, with 9 bases identical to TRBD1. CDR1 and CDR2 from the germline V gene are SGHTA and FQGNSA. The CDR3 contains 18 residues. After removal of 1 base from V and 1 base from J, the junction contained 10 bases not matched to a gene. In DNA, the CDR3 is TGTGCCAGCAGCTTAGGACTTTTAGGACAGGGGTTCCAAGAGACCCAGTACTTC. This translates into CASSLGLLGQGFQETQYF.

This clonotype was picked up one time. The genes are TRBV5-1 and TRBJ2-1, with 9 bases lining up with TRBD1. J was trimmed by 7 bases and V by 4 bases; bases with no gene match: 6. The CDR3 runs 14 residues. Germline lookup yields CDR1 SGHRS and CDR2 YFSETQ. In nucleotides, the CDR3 is TGCGCCAGCAGCCCCGGGACAGGGTTTAATGAGCAGTTCTTC. Protein sequence: CASSPGTGFNEQFF.

The chain carries TRBV28 and TRBJ2-2; TRBD2 aligns across 14 bases. The J segment lost 7 bases and the V segment lost 5 bases, leaving 21 bases of the junction unmatched. The CDR3 is 21 residues long. From germline, CDR1 is MDHEN and CDR2 SYDVKM. The DNA for the CDR3 is TGTGCCAGCAGTCCGTGGGACAGTTGGGGACTAGCGGGAGTTAGGGACGGGGAGCTGTTTTTT. Amino acid sequence: CASSPWDSWGLAGVRDGELFF.